This TCR beta chain was captured in a study of response to subunit inactivated influenza vaccine. This clonotype came up many times. The antigen is undetermined. The germline CDR1 and CDR2 sequences are ENHRY and SYGVKD. This CDR3 comprises 15 residues. After removal of 4 bases from V and 5 bases from J, the junction contained 5 bases not matched to a gene. Findings of the study overall: There was a suggestion from the authors that each seasonal influenza vaccination recruits few new T cells.

One entry per CDR3 protein results from TCRdb running MiXCR on the RT-PCR reads. The table records 300,000 to 350,000 distinct CDR3 sequences, around a fifth of them present only once. This TCR came from a man between 45 and 75 years old who received an inactivated influenza vaccine. The genes are TRBV10-3 and TRBJ2-7, with 13 bases that match TRBD2. Sequenced material: PBMCs from blood, taken approximately 20 months after vaccination. CDR3 DNA sequence: TGTGCCATCAGTGGGACTAGCGGGAGTCTGCACGAGCAGTACTTC. Translating it yields CAISGTSGSLHEQYF.